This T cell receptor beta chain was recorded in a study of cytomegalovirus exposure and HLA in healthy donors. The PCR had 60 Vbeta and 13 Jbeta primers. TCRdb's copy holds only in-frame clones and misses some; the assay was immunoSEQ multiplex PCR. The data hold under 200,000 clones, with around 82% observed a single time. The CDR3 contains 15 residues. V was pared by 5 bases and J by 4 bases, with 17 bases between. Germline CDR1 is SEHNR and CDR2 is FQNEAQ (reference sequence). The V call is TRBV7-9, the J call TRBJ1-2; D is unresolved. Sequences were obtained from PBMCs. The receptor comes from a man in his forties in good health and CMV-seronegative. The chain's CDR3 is CASSPISPSIYGYTF. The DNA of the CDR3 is TGTGCCAGCAGCCCTATTTCCCCATCCATCTATGGCTACACCTTC.